Listed here is a single T cell receptor (beta chain). Its antigen remains unidentified. Germline V gene lookup returns CDR1 MGHDK and CDR2 SYGVNS. This CDR3 has 15 residues. This specimen belongs to a study of cytomegalovirus exposure and HLA in healthy donors. Findings and caveats of the study: The authors listed 150 or so TCR beta chains as cytomegalovirus-associated. Reports indicated that the classifier achieved high specificity and sensitivity in diagnosing cytomegalovirus status.

The PCR used 60 Vbeta and 13 Jbeta primers. Clones were read by immunoSEQ multiplex PCR, and TCRdb kept only the in-frame ones, dropping some. The sample has roughly 110,000 clones, over 60% seen once. The chain uses TRBV25-1 and TRBJ2-7; 8 bases map to TRBD1. The J call may not be correct, given that the DNA end is closer to TRBJ2-1. This TCR derives from a woman aged 45-59 years in good health and CMV-seropositive. Sequencing was done on a sample of PBMCs. For the CDR3, the DNA is TGTGCCAGCAGTGCCTTGGACAGGGTCTACAATGAGCAGTTCTTC. This sequence encodes CASSALDRVYNEQFF.